This entry is about one T cell receptor beta chain. This clonotype has ten or more counts. It lacks a known antigen. Per-base qualities were not stored, and no clone one base away is much larger. The trim is 4 bases for V and 2 bases for J, with a gap of 12 bases between the germline ends. CDR1 and CDR2, looked up from the germline V gene, are SGHRS and YFSETQ. The CDR3 contains 14 residues, cysteine and phenylalanine counted. Of all the DNA, just the CDR3 is kept, 42 bases in frame from base 1. The data are from a study of blood T cells in healthy people across ages (dated by TCRdb to 2014 to 2015). General notes on the study: In model experiments, template switching captured about one uniquely barcoded TCR beta cDNA molecule for every two T cells. Using deep sequencing normalized with unique cDNA molecular identifiers, the study measured how TCR beta repertoire diversity changes with age. The donors were split into four age groups: young (average around 15 years), middle-aged (about 40), aged (approximately 59) and long-lived (about 74). To avoid experimental bias, donors of different ages were randomly spread across the sequencing lanes. For two donors (one aged 18 to 30 and one aged 80 or older), the study analyzed two additional independent replicas of 1 million unique cDNA reads from the same blood draw. The paper as a whole reports these results and caveats: Because donor CMV infection status was unknown, age-related changes in expanded clonotypes were potentially confounded. Estimates of total diversity based on one million sequenced T cells were considered lower bounds and underestimates. Compared with the aged group, more naive CD4+ T cells, fewer expanded clones and increased TCR diversity were shown by the long-lived group, suggesting age selection. Observed TCR beta diversity correlated strongly with the percentage of naive T cells measured by flow cytometry. Observed TCR beta diversity per million T cells fell roughly linearly with age, and a significant reduction was already apparent by age around 40. Because profiling used bulk unsorted PBMCs, naive and antigen-experienced compartments could not be compared conclusively.

Donors were around 37 systemically healthy Caucasian individuals from Russia aged roughly 6 to 100 years. Each donor gave ten milliliters of peripheral blood, collected into EDTA-treated Vacutainer tubes. PBMCs were isolated by Ficoll-Paque density-gradient centrifugation, with at least 7 million obtained per sample. Trizol reagent was used to extract total RNA from PBMCs, with at least 6 micrograms per sample. Naive CD45RAhigh/CD27high T cell percentages were measured by flow cytometry on a PBMC aliquot from every donor. The library was obtained by 5' RACE. Data came from an Illumina HiSeq 2500. The second PCR ran for roughly 7 to 12 cycles and used a J-beta primer mix along with a sample-barcoded 5' primer. A template-switch 5' adaptor carrying 12 random nucleotides introduced a unique molecular identifier onto each TCR beta cDNA molecule. At least 2.5 million CDR3-containing paired-end reads were obtained from each sample. First-strand cDNA was synthesized from all RNA with the Mint cDNA synthesis kit, primed by a TRBC-specific oligonucleotide. Following uracil-DNA glycosylase treatment, all cDNA underwent a first 18-cycle PCR with the universal primers M1SS and BC2_uni_R. Regarding the original processing steps: For normalization, 1 million high-quality reads, each with a distinct molecular identifier, were randomly selected from each sample. Instead of being binned into consensus sequences, reads that shared molecular identifiers were thrown out. CDR3 identification, clonotype clustering and error correction used MiTCR with a Q25 quality threshold and the strictest error-elimination algorithm. A nonparametric unseen species model using Euler transformation provided a lower-bound estimate of total TCR beta diversity. TCRdb trimmed the raw reads at Q25, called clones with MiXCR and kept productive beta chains. Rows merge per CDR3 protein into single entries with the most common DNA and genes. What appears here as the V and J calls and clone size reflects TCRdb's work, not the paper's. The sample table lists 870,000 or so distinct CDR3 sequences, around 26% of them with a count of one. Roughly 17% of the sample lies in the top ten.

The sequence joins TRBV5-1 to TRBJ1-2; tentative D gene TRBD1, with 6 bases matching. This clonotype originated in a woman of 80 years or more in good health. Sequencing was performed on blood. CDR3 region: CASSGPTGNYGYTF. The DNA sequence reads TGCGCCAGCAGCGGACCCACAGGGAACTATGGCTACACCTTC.